This T cell receptor beta chain was sequenced in a study of CD8+CD57+ T cells in acquired aplastic anemia. Study-wide context: Average DNA yield from sorted CD4+ and CD8+ cells was approximately 3.2 ug.

Trimming took off 0 bases at V and 3 bases at J, with 10 bases between the two ends. CDR3 length: 15 amino acids. CDR1 is SGDLS and CDR2 is YYNGEE in the germline V gene. Study conclusions and caveats: Significant differences in CD8+ Simpson's diversity were not observed between patients and controls.

The use of genomic DNA as template underpinned the TCR beta VDJ and CDR3 profiling. In TCRdb, the reads were re-called with MiXCR into one record per CDR3 protein. The table has over 200,000 distinct CDR3 sequences, over 55% seen once. For this clonotype: The antigen is unknown.

This clonotype was obtained from a human donor in good health. Specimen: sorted CD4+, CD8+, or CD8+CD57+ T cells (not recorded which) from PBMCs. The chain links TRBV9 to TRBJ1-5, with a weak D call TRBD1 (5 bases). The CDR3: CASSVGAGFNQPQHF. The CDR3 DNA sequence: TGTGCCAGCAGCGTAGGGGCAGGGTTCAATCAGCCCCAGCATTTT. The full variable domain, rest sourced from reference TRBV9 and TRBJ1-5, is DSGVTQTPKHLITATGQRVTLRCSPRSGDLSVYWYQQSLDQGLQFLIQYYNGEERAKGNILERFSAQQFPDLHSELNLSSLELGDSALYFCASSVGAGFNQPQHFGDGTRLSIL.